The 21 T cell receptor beta chains in this list originate from one sample, sequenced in a study of shared clonotypes between healthy human individuals. Clones were read by immunoSEQ multiplex PCR, and TCRdb kept only the in-frame ones, dropping some. Of approximately 500,000 clones in the sample, 79% were seen once. Sequencing input: PBMCs. The origin of the receptors is a woman aged 40-49 years in good health. Some clones in this sample may be carry-over from other donors' samples.

This sequence joins TRBV6-5 and TRBJ1-2; the D gene is possibly TRBD1 (6 bases). CDR1 is MNHEY, CDR2 SVGAGI, per germline. The CDR3 has 16 amino acids. Trimming left V 4 bases short and J 0 bases short, with 15 bases between. This chain's CDR3 is CASSSRRGGANYGYTF. The CDR3 DNA is TGTGCCAGCAGTTCCCGAAGGGGGGGAGCTAACTATGGCTACACCTTC.

This clone was picked up a small number of times. The chain employs TRBV18 and TRBJ1-2, with D perhaps matching TRBD1 (5 bases). CDR3 size: 14 residues. Germline CDR1 and CDR2: KGHSH and LQKENI. V shed 2 bases and J shed 4 bases, with 11 bases lying between them. CDR3 bases: TGTGCCAGCTCACCAGGCTTCGGGGGCTATGGCTACACCTTC. It translates to CASSPGFGGYGYTF.

The V gene is TRBV9, the J gene TRBJ2-1, with 10 bases fitting TRBD2. Germline V lookup: CDR1 SGDLS, CDR2 YYNGEE. V shed 3 bases and J 8 bases; nucleotides not matched to a gene: 8. The CDR3 is 15 amino acids. This chain's CDR3 is CASSASQGLAHEQFF. The CDR3 bases are TGTGCCAGCAGCGCCTCACAGGGACTAGCGCATGAGCAGTTCTTC.

The gene calls are TRBV11-2 and TRBJ2-7; TRBD2 agrees at 9 bases. This CDR3 has 17 residues. CDR1 and CDR2 (germline): SGHAT, FQNNGV. V dropped 2 bases and J dropped 0; count of bases not matched to a gene: 8. The CDR3 coding sequence is TGTGCCAGCAGCTTAAATTTTGGCGGGAGGGGCTCCTACGAGCAGTACTTC. This codes for CASSLNFGGRGSYEQYF.

The V call is TRBV7-2, the J call TRBJ2-4, with D unresolved. Looked up from germline, CDR1 is SGHTA and CDR2 is FQGNSA. V was pared by 0 bases and J by 7 bases, with 1 base between. This CDR3 is built from 11 residues. This CDR3 is CASSLANIQYF. The CDR3 nucleotides read TGTGCCAGCAGCTTAGCGAACATTCAGTACTTC.

V usage is TRBV30 and J usage is TRBJ1-5; TRBD1 is a possible D gene (6 bases). With 0 bases removed from V and 8 bases from J, the gap between germline ends came to 14 bases. The CDR3 totals 14 residues. CDR1 and CDR2 (germline): GTSNPN, SVGIG (reference sequence). CDR3 sequence (DNA): TGTGCCTGGAGTGTACGGGGGGGCGTAGAGCCCCAGCATTTT. Translating it yields CAWSVRGGVEPQHF.

This clone appeared a single time. CDR3 sequence: CASLRGGQNYGYTF. The CDR3 nucleotides read TGTGCCAGCCTCAGGGGGGGGCAAAACTATGGCTACACCTTC. The V call is TRBV6-6, the J call TRBJ1-2, with 7 bases lining up with TRBD1. This CDR3 is 14 amino acids long. The V gene's germline CDR1 is MNHNY and CDR2 SVGAGI (reference sequence). V dropped 8 bases and J dropped 2; count of bases not matched to a gene: 8.

The chain has TRBV5-4 and TRBJ2-5; D possibly corresponds to TRBD2 (5 bases). The V gene lost 3 bases and the J gene lost 1 base, with 13 bases spanning the gap. The CDR3 has 15 amino acids. Per the germline V gene, CDR1 is SGHNT and CDR2 is YYREEE (reference sequence). CDR3 bases: TGTGCCAGCAGCTCAACCGGGGATTTCCAAGAGACCCAGTACTTC. It codes for CASSSTGDFQETQYF.

The CDR3: CASSLSGRAYEQYF. Written as DNA, the CDR3 is TGTGCCAGCAGCTTAAGCGGGAGGGCTTACGAGCAGTACTTC. The chain links TRBV7-2 to TRBJ2-7; TRBD2 matches at 10 bases. The trim removed 2 bases at V and 4 bases at J, leaving 2 bases unmatched. The CDR3 consists of 14 residues. The germline V gene encodes CDR1 SGHTA and CDR2 FQGNSA. The whole variable domain, remainder taken from reference TRBV7-2 and TRBJ2-7, is GAGVSQSPSNKVTEKGKDVELRCDPISGHTALYWYRQSLGQGLEFLIYFQGNSAPDKSGLPSDRFSAERTGGSVSTLTIQRTQQEDSAVYLCASSLSGRAYEQYFGPGTRLTVT.

For the CDR3, the DNA is TGTGCCAGCAGAAAGGGACTAGCGGAACACAATGAGCAGTTCTTC. The encoded protein is CASRKGLAEHNEQFF. This sequence joins TRBV28 and TRBJ2-1, with 11 bases that match TRBD2. The CDR3 sequence is 15 residues long. V was clipped by 6 bases and J by 5 bases; unmatched bases: 6. Germline CDR1 reads MDHEN; CDR2 reads SYDVKM.

The chain is built from TRBV30 and TRBJ2-5, with TRBD2 as a possible D gene (6 bases). CDR1 GTSNPN and CDR2 SVGIG come from the germline V gene (reference sequence). Trimming left V 0 bases short and J 5 bases short, with 10 bases between. The CDR3 length is 13 residues. CDR3 amino acids: CAWSVGGGETQYF. DNA of the CDR3: TGTGCCTGGAGTGTGGGGGGTGGGGAGACCCAGTACTTC.

V and J are TRBV18 and TRBJ2-2; D tentatively fits TRBD1 or TRBD2 (5 bases each). Germline V gene data show CDR1 as KGHSH and CDR2 as LQKENI. V was cut by 4 bases and J by 7 bases, with 7 bases left in between. The CDR3 is 12 amino acids. The CDR3 reads CASSRDGGELFF. The CDR3 DNA is TGTGCCAGCTCACGGGACGGCGGGGAGCTGTTTTTT.

This clone was seen many times. This same CDR3 is encoded by further DNA sequences in the sample. The V and J genes are TRBV2 and TRBJ2-1, with 9 bases aligning to TRBD2. Germline V gene lookup returns CDR1 SNHLY and CDR2 FYNNEI. The J segment lost 3 bases and the V segment lost 4 bases, leaving 1 base of the junction unmatched. The CDR3 has 14 residues. CDR3 in DNA: TGTGCCAGCAGTGGACTAGCGGACTACAATGAGCAGTTCTTC. The encoded protein is CASSGLADYNEQFF.

In this sample, this clone turned up once. The rearrangement joins TRBV5-1 to TRBJ2-1, with TRBD2 matching over 11 bases. Germline CDR1 is SGHRS and CDR2 is YFSETQ. The CDR3 totals 18 residues. With V trimmed by 2 bases and J by 0 bases, 7 bases remained unmatched. CDR3 bases: TGCGCCAGCAGCTTAGGGTCTAGCGGGAGGAGCTCCTACAATGAGCAGTTCTTC. Translation gives CASSLGSSGRSSYNEQFF.

This clone was picked up one time. This chain joins TRBV4-1 and TRBJ2-7, with 8 bases lining up with TRBD1. Germline loops: CDR1 MGHRA, CDR2 YSYEKL. Trimming took 3 bases from V and 3 from J; bases not matched to a gene: 7. This CDR3 contains 15 residues. The DNA of the CDR3 is TGCGCCAGCAGCCACCTTAGGACAGGGCTCTACGAGCAGTACTTC. Translating it yields CASSHLRTGLYEQYF.

CDR3 nucleotides: TGTGCCTGGAGTGCCTCCCGCAGAGATGAAAAACTGTTTTTT. It yields the protein CAWSASRRDEKLFF. This chain joins TRBV30 and TRBJ1-4; D is ambiguous. CDR3 length: 14 residues. V lost 1 base to trimming and J lost 6 bases, with 12 bases between them. CDR1 is GTSNPN and CDR2 is SVGIG in the germline V gene (reference sequence).

The chain employs TRBV2 and TRBJ2-4, with a weak D call TRBD1 (6 bases). V was shortened by 0 bases and J by 6 bases, with 9 bases between the two germline ends. Per germline, CDR1 SNHLY and CDR2 FYNNEI. The CDR3 has 14 residues. The CDR3 spells CASSEASTGNIQYF. CDR3 nucleotide sequence: TGTGCCAGCAGTGAAGCATCGACAGGAAACATTCAGTACTTC.

V is TRBV5-6 and J is TRBJ2-7; 11 bases align to TRBD1. Unmatched junction bases numbered 12, after V lost 3 bases and J lost 1 base. The CDR3 contains 18 residues. The V gene's germline CDR1 is SGHDT and CDR2 YYEEEE. The CDR3 nucleotides read TGTGCCAGCAGCTCTACCCCAGGACAGGGGGCTTGGTCCTACGAGCAGTACTTC. It is translated as CASSSTPGQGAWSYEQYF. The variable domain in full, completed from reference TRBV5-6 and TRBJ2-7, reads DAGVTQSPTHLIKTRGQQVTLRCSPKSGHDTVSWYQQALGQGPQFIFQYYEEEERQRGNFPDRFSGHQFPNYSSELNVNALLLGDSALYLCASSSTPGQGAWSYEQYFGPGTRLTVT.

The genes are TRBV29-1 and TRBJ2-5; D is possibly TRBD2 (5 bases). V lost 0 bases and J 1 base, leaving 18 bases between the germline ends. CDR1 is SQVTM and CDR2 is ANQGSEA in the germline V gene. The CDR3 totals 17 residues. The CDR3 loop reads CSVEDRGQMRLQETQYF. Here the CDR3 DNA reads TGCAGCGTTGAAGATCGGGGTCAGATGAGGCTCCAAGAGACCCAGTACTTC.

This chain joins TRBV7-3 and TRBJ2-1; D perhaps matches TRBD2 (5 bases). Looked up from germline, CDR1 is SGHTA and CDR2 is FQGTGA. Between the trimmed V and J ends, which lost 5 bases and 8 bases, there was a span of 16 bases. This CDR3 region has 14 residues. The CDR3: CASSPGLALHEQFF. CDR3 sequence (DNA): TGTGCCAGCAGCCCTGGGTTAGCGTTGCATGAGCAGTTCTTC.

The rearrangement joins TRBV7-6 to TRBJ2-3, with D possibly being TRBD2 (6 bases). The CDR3 loop spans 15 amino acids. V dropped 5 bases and J dropped 2 bases, with 14 bases sitting between them. CDR1 is SGHVS, CDR2 FNYEAQ, per germline. The CDR3 nucleotides are TGTGCCAGCAGCGCTCGGACGGGGGTCACAGATACGCAGTATTTT. Amino acids: CASSARTGVTDTQYF.